Listed here are 10 T cell receptor beta chains from one sample, sequenced in a study of T cell repertoires in cytomegalovirus infection. Their target antigens are unknown. One entry per CDR3 protein, called by TCRdb with MiXCR from the reads. The table records about 60,000 distinct CDR3 sequences, around 20% of them present only once. The specimen comprised CD8+ T cells from cultured PBMCs, sampled from culture after CMV antigen stimulation. The source is a human donor in good health (CMV status not recorded). Some clones in this sample may be carry-over from other donors' samples.

The genes are TRBV2 and TRBJ1-5; D is undetermined. Germline V gene data show CDR1 as SNHLY and CDR2 as FYNNEI. The CDR3 is 13 amino acids. V was clipped by 10 bases and J by 2 bases, with 12 bases between them. This CDR3 reads CATSVDGNQPQHF. CDR3 DNA sequence: TGTGCCACCTCGGTGGACGGCAATCAGCCCCAGCATTTT.

This clonotype was found a few times. V and J are TRBV6-6 and TRBJ2-3; D is perhaps TRBD1 (6 bases). Germline V CDR1 and CDR2: MNHNY, SVGAGI (reference sequence). The germline V and J ends were trimmed by 0 bases and 0 bases, with 10 bases remaining between them. CDR3 length: 16 amino acids. The CDR3 protein is CASSYSPDRSTDTQYF. CDR3 sequence (DNA): TGTGCCAGCAGTTACTCCCCGGACAGAAGCACAGATACGCAGTATTTT.

The rearrangement joins TRBV18 to TRBJ1-1; 7 nucleotides align to TRBD1. This CDR3 has 13 amino acids. V shed 1 base and J 5 bases; nucleotides not matched to a gene: 1. Germline CDR1 reads KGHSH; CDR2 reads LQKENI. The CDR3 here is CASSPHRGTEAFF. The CDR3 nucleotides read TGTGCCAGCTCACCACACAGGGGAACTGAAGCTTTCTTT.

The chain has TRBV6-2 or TRBV6-3 and TRBJ1-4; D call uncertain. The CDR3 extends over 17 amino acids. V was cut by 2 bases and J by 4 bases, with 17 bases left in between. Germline CDR1 is MNHEY and CDR2 is SVGEGT. This chain's CDR3 is CASSYDLTGLNNEKLFF. In DNA form, the CDR3 reads TGTGCCAGCAGTTACGACTTAACCGGGCTCAATAATGAAAAACTGTTTTTT.

This chain joins TRBV20-1 and TRBJ1-5; TRBD1 is a possible D gene (6 bases). CDR1 and CDR2 (germline): DFQATT, SNEGSKA (reference sequence). The CDR3 totals 15 residues. Trimming shortened V by 4 bases and J by 4 bases, and 17 bases separated the two germline ends. CDR3 nucleotide sequence: TGCAGTGCTACGTTCTATGGACAGAATAATCAGCCCCAGCATTTT. As protein: CSATFYGQNNQPQHF.

At least ten counts were recorded for this clonotype. V usage is TRBV11-2 and J usage is TRBJ2-2; a possible D gene is TRBD2 (5 bases). With 1 base removed from V and 5 bases from J, the gap between germline ends came to 5 bases. Germline V lookup: CDR1 SGHAT, CDR2 FQNNGV. There are 13 residues in the CDR3. The CDR3 DNA is TGTGCCAGCAGCTTAGGAGGGACCGGGGAGCTGTTTTTT. It codes for CASSLGGTGELFF.

This clonotype was detected only a few times. The genes are TRBV7-2 and TRBJ2-5, with TRBD2 identical over 15 bases. CDR1 and CDR2 from the germline V gene are SGHTA and FQGNSA. V shed 1 base and J 3 bases; nucleotides not matched to a gene: 6. The CDR3 is 18 residues long. Here the CDR3 reads CASSLDRTSGGAKETQYF. The CDR3 nucleotides read TGTGCCAGCAGCTTAGATCGGACTAGCGGGGGGGCCAAAGAGACCCAGTACTTC. Based on the CDR3 plus reference TRBV7-2 and TRBJ2-5, the full variable domain is GAGVSQSPSNKVTEKGKDVELRCDPISGHTALYWYRQSLGQGLEFLIYFQGNSAPDKSGLPSDRFSAERTGGSVSTLTIQRTQQEDSAVYLCASSLDRTSGGAKETQYFGPGTRLLVL.

The gene calls are TRBV11-2 and TRBJ2-3, with unresolved D. The germline V gene has CDR1 SGHAT and CDR2 FQNNGV. V shed 5 bases and J shed 5 bases, with 20 bases lying between them. This CDR3 has 16 residues. DNA for the CDR3: TGTGCCAGCAGCCCACGGCGGTCCCTCGCTGGAGATACGCAGTATTTT. Protein product: CASSPRRSLAGDTQYF.

The chain carries TRBV7-2 and TRBJ2-7, with 12 positions matching TRBD2. The CDR3 length is 16 residues. Germline CDR1 SGHTA, CDR2 FQGNSA. J gave up 0 bases and V 1 base, and 1 base lay outside the gene matches. The DNA for the CDR3 is TGTGCCAGCAGCTTAGTACTAGCGGGGGGCTCCTACGAGCAGTACTTC. This codes for CASSLVLAGGSYEQYF.

V is TRBV11-2 and J is TRBJ2-5; 8 positions agree with TRBD2. The V gene end was trimmed by 5 bases and the J gene end by 5 bases; junction bases not matched to a gene: 13. This CDR3 contains 16 residues. The germline CDR1 and CDR2 sequences are SGHAT and FQNNGV. As DNA, the CDR3 is TGTGCCAGCAGCCCAAGTAGCGGGGTATCGTGGGAGACCCAGTACTTC. It is translated as CASSPSSGVSWETQYF.